Below are 29 T cell receptor beta chains sequenced from a single sample in a study of beta chain features in type 1 diabetes. Of the isolated RNA, all was reverse transcribed, and so the sequenced material was expressed TCRB transcripts. Clones were read by immunoSEQ multiplex PCR, and TCRdb kept only the in-frame ones, dropping some. The sample has a few hundred thousand clones; approximately 15% are singletons. The sequenced sample consisted of naive CD4+ T cells from blood. The receptors were sampled from a man aged 25-40 years in good health.

This chain connects TRBV27 to TRBJ2-3, with 9 bases fitting TRBD1. There are 16 residues in the CDR3. V shed 2 bases and J 5 bases; nucleotides not matched to a gene: 8. Germline-derived CDR1 and CDR2 are MNHEY and SMNVEV (reference sequence). CDR3 sequence: CASSLKWDRVKDTQYF. The CDR3 DNA reads as TGTGCCAGCAGTTTAAAGTGGGACAGGGTCAAAGATACGCAGTATTTT.

This clone was observed a few times. The chain links TRBV6-5 to TRBJ2-7; the match to TRBD2 covers 10 bases. This CDR3 is built from 13 residues. The trim removed 5 bases at V and 6 bases at J, leaving 4 bases unmatched. Looked up from germline, CDR1 is MNHEY and CDR2 is SVGAGI. Here the CDR3 DNA reads TGTGCCAGCAGTGGACGACTAGCGGGCGAGCAGTACGTC. Translated: CASSGRLAGEQYV.

This chain joins TRBV5-1 and TRBJ2-7, with 8 positions matching TRBD1. Germline CDR1 reads SGHRS; CDR2 reads YFSETQ. There are 15 residues in the CDR3. The trim removed 2 bases at V and 7 bases at J, leaving 11 bases unmatched. As DNA, the CDR3 is TGCGCCAGCAGCTTAACCGGACAGGGTGGAATGGAGCAGTACTTC. This translates into CASSLTGQGGMEQYF.

This chain connects TRBV7-2 to TRBJ2-3, with 9 bases identical to TRBD1. The CDR3 sequence is 16 residues long. The germline V gene encodes CDR1 SGHTA and CDR2 FQGNSA. V lost 4 bases, J lost 1 base, and 6 bases stayed unmatched. Written as DNA, the CDR3 is TGTGCCAGCAGCTCCAACTGGGACAGGGGCACAGATACGCAGTATTTT. Its protein is CASSSNWDRGTDTQYF.

Concerning this clone: One junction end does not reproduce the germline sequence, and a read error may be involved. The chain recombines TRBV18 with TRBJ1-4; D unresolved. The CDR3 consists of 14 residues. Germline CDR1 and CDR2: KGHSH and LQKENI. CDR3 DNA sequence: TGTGCCAGCCCACCTATGGGAGCACAAGAAAAACTGTTTTTT. Translating gives CASPPMGAQEKLFF.

The chain links TRBV13 to TRBJ2-1; D unclear. CDR1 is PRHDT, CDR2 FYEKMQ, per germline (reference sequence). The CDR3 runs to 11 residues. V gave up 0 bases and J gave up 10 bases, with 4 bases separating them. CDR3 protein: CASSLGGEQFF. In DNA, the CDR3 is TGTGCCAGCAGCTTAGGGGGAGAGCAGTTCTTC.

This clone was detected only a few times. The rearrangement joins TRBV6-1 to TRBJ2-7, with 7 bases aligning to TRBD2. Germline V gene sequence: CDR1 MNHNS, CDR2 SASEGT. The CDR3 is 16 residues long. V trimming: 3 bases; J trimming: 6 bases; junction bases outside the gene matches: 14. DNA for the CDR3: TGTGCCAGCAGTGATGGGACGGGACTATATCGCGGCGAGCAGTACGTC. Amino acids: CASSDGTGLYRGEQYV.

This clone was detected a few times. V usage is TRBV4-1 and J usage is TRBJ2-2; D tentatively reads TRBD1 or TRBD2 (5 bases each). Trimming left V 1 base short and J 8 bases short, with 11 bases between. The germline V gene has CDR1 MGHRA and CDR2 YSYEKL. CDR3 length: 14 residues. In DNA form, the CDR3 reads TGCGCCAGCAGCCAAGGGGCAGGGAGAGGGGAGCTGTTTTTT. It specifies CASSQGAGRGELFF.

This clone appeared a few times. The V call is TRBV21-1, the J call TRBJ1-5; the table's TRBD1 call for D was not verified on the DNA. TRBV21-1 is flagged as a pseudogene. The CDR3 is made up of 15 amino acids. The CDR3 protein is CASSKERRGRQPQHF. The CDR3 nucleotides are TGTGCCAGCAGCAAAGAGCGCAGGGGGCGTCAGCCCCAGCATTTT.

This clone appeared a few times. The chain is built from TRBV7-9 and TRBJ1-4; D is perhaps TRBD1 (5 bases). The germline V gene encodes CDR1 SEHNR and CDR2 FQNEAQ (reference sequence). The ends were cut back, 1 base at V and 8 bases at J, with 14 bases in the middle. This CDR3 region has 15 residues. CDR3 DNA sequence: TGTGCCAGCAGCTTAGATCAGGGCCCCGGAGAAAAACTGTTTTTT. It translates to CASSLDQGPGEKLFF. Combining the CDR3 with reference TRBV7-9 and TRBJ1-4 gives the whole variable domain DTGVSQNPRHKITKRGQNVTFRCDPISEHNRLYWYRQTLGQGPEFLTYFQNEAQLEKSRLLSDRFSAERPKGSFSTLEIQRTEQGDSAMYLCASSLDQGPGEKLFFGSGTQLSVL.

CDR3 protein: CASRLSGGPTDTQYF. DNA for the CDR3: TGTGCCAGCCGCCTTTCCGGGGGGCCCACAGATACGCAGTATTTT. The chain carries TRBV18 and TRBJ2-3, with D possibly matching TRBD2 (7 bases). Trimming left V 8 bases short and J 2 bases short, with 17 bases between. The germline V gene has CDR1 KGHSH and CDR2 LQKENI. This CDR3 has 15 residues. The whole variable domain, remainder taken from reference TRBV18 and TRBJ2-3, is NAGVMQNPRHLVRRRGQEARLRCSPMKGHSHVYWYRQLPEEGLKFMVYLQKENIIDESGMPKERFSAEFPKEGPSILRIQQVVRGDSAAYFCASRLSGGPTDTQYFGPGTRLTVL.

The gene calls are TRBV30 and TRBJ2-2; 7 bases align to TRBD1. V gave up 0 bases and J gave up 7 bases; unmatched junction bases: 8. The CDR3 is made up of 15 amino acids. CDR1 is GTSNPN, CDR2 SVGIG, per germline (reference sequence). The CDR3 is CAWSVPRGRSGELFF. DNA for the CDR3: TGTGCCTGGAGTGTACCAAGGGGGCGGAGCGGGGAGCTGTTTTTT.

The CDR3 spells CAISGGQGAHEQYF. CDR3 nucleotides: TGTGCCATCAGTGGTGGCCAGGGGGCCCACGAGCAGTACTTC. This chain connects TRBV10-3 to TRBJ2-7, with TRBD1 matching 8 bases. From germline, CDR1 is ENHRY and CDR2 SYGVKD. The CDR3 spans 14 residues. Trimming took 4 bases from V and 5 from J; bases not matched to a gene: 7.

Only a few counts were recorded for this clone. The DNA of the CDR3 is TGTGCCAGCGGGGTTGGGTATGGCTACACCTTC. This gives the protein CASGVGYGYTF. The rearrangement joins TRBV6-5 to TRBJ1-2; D is unclear. Germline V gene sequence: CDR1 MNHEY, CDR2 SVGAGI. Trimming took off 8 bases at V and 5 bases at J, with 9 bases between the two ends. CDR3 size: 11 residues.

V usage is TRBV29-1 and J usage is TRBJ2-2; D is unclear. The V gene lost 3 bases and the J gene lost 0 bases, with 5 bases spanning the gap. CDR1 is SQVTM and CDR2 is ANQGSEA in the germline V gene. The CDR3 covers 13 residues. The CDR3 loop reads CSVDTANTGELFF. In nucleotides, the CDR3 is TGCAGCGTTGACACCGCGAACACCGGGGAGCTGTTTTTT.

This clone showed up just once. The V and J genes are TRBV5-1 and TRBJ2-4; D assignment may be TRBD1 or TRBD2 (5 bases each). V lost 0 bases to trimming and J lost 5 bases, with 6 bases between them. The CDR3 has 13 amino acids. Germline V gene sequence: CDR1 SGHRS, CDR2 YFSETQ. The CDR3 DNA reads TGCGCCAGCAGCTTGGGAGGGGAAAACATTCAGTACTTC. It yields the protein CASSLGGENIQYF.

The chain is built from TRBV4-3 and TRBJ2-3, with D tentatively TRBD2 (6 bases). Per the germline V gene, CDR1 is LGHNA and CDR2 is YSLEER. V shed 2 bases and J shed 11 bases, with 11 bases lying between them. The CDR3 length is 12 residues. CDR3 residues: CASSQPGLGQYF. The DNA for the CDR3 is TGCGCCAGCAGCCAACCGGGACTGGGGCAGTATTTT.

The genes are TRBV7-2 and TRBJ2-3; 9 bases agree with TRBD2. V shed 5 bases, J shed 0 bases, and the junction held 6 bases outside the gene matches. This CDR3 contains 16 residues. Germline V gene data show CDR1 as SGHTA and CDR2 as FQGNSA. CDR3 protein: CASSLVAGASTDTQYF. CDR3 DNA sequence: TGTGCCAGCAGCCTTGTAGCGGGAGCGAGCACAGATACGCAGTATTTT.

Concerning this clone itself: Other DNA sequences of this sample code for an identical CDR3. The rearrangement joins TRBV29-1 to TRBJ1-1; TRBD1 might be the D (5 bases). The germline CDR1 and CDR2 sequences are SQVTM and ANQGSEA. The CDR3 contains 12 residues. Between the trimmed V and J ends, which lost 6 bases and 1 base, there was a span of 9 bases. CDR3 bases: TGCAGCGTGGGTACAGGGAACACTGAAGCTTTCTTT. Translation: CSVGTGNTEAFF.

The chain couples TRBV5-4 to TRBJ1-1; D perhaps matches TRBD1 (5 bases). The V and J ends lost 0 bases and 2 bases respectively, with 8 bases between them. Germline CDR1 SGHNT, CDR2 YYREEE (reference sequence). CDR3 length: 14 amino acids. CDR3 nucleotide sequence: TGTGCCAGCAGCTTGGAAGGGGTAAACACTGAAGCTTTCTTT. Protein sequence: CASSLEGVNTEAFF.

This clone was observed a few times. The CDR3 DNA is TGCGCCAGCAGTTCACCGGGACAGGGCGAAGCGAAGAGCGAGCAGTACGTC. Protein product: CASSSPGQGEAKSEQYV. The rearrangement uses TRBV5-1 and TRBJ2-7; 9 bases map to TRBD1. Germline V gene sequence: CDR1 SGHRS, CDR2 YFSETQ. The CDR3 length is 17 residues. Trimming at V came to 5 bases and at J to 6 bases, leaving 18 bases not matched to a gene.

This sequence joins TRBV4-3 and TRBJ2-3; D remains unclear. Germline V lookup: CDR1 LGHNA, CDR2 YSLEER. This CDR3 region has 14 residues. Deletions cut 1 base from V and 5 bases from J, with 10 bases between. The CDR3 sequence is CASSQGSRRDTQYF. The CDR3 coding sequence is TGCGCCAGCAGCCAAGGTAGCCGGAGAGATACGCAGTATTTT.

This clone has just one count. The rearrangement links TRBV10-3 to TRBJ1-2; D is unclear. V was cut by 0 bases and J by 4 bases, with 6 bases left in between. Looked up from germline, CDR1 is ENHRY and CDR2 is SYGVKD. This CDR3 has 13 amino acids. CDR3 bases: TGTGCCATCAGTGAGTCAGCGAGCTATGGCTACACCTTC. This gives the protein CAISESASYGYTF.

The CDR3 region is CASSRGTSVSYNEQFF. The CDR3 nucleotides read TGTGCCAGCAGCAGAGGGACTAGCGTATCCTACAATGAGCAGTTCTTC. The genes are TRBV5-4 and TRBJ2-1; 10 bases agree with TRBD2. The CDR3 contains 16 residues. Germline CDR1 SGHNT, CDR2 YYREEE (reference sequence). J was trimmed by 1 base and V by 4 bases; bases with no gene match: 5.

This clone was found a few times. The V call is TRBV30, the J call TRBJ1-2; D remains unclear. CDR1 GTSNPN and CDR2 SVGIG come from the germline V gene (reference sequence). The CDR3 is 11 amino acids. The V gene lost 2 bases and the J gene lost 8 bases, with 9 bases spanning the gap. DNA for the CDR3: TGTGCCTGGAGTCCCGCTTCGGGCTACACCTTC. Translating gives CAWSPASGYTF.

The V and J genes are TRBV25-1 and TRBJ2-1; D gene unclear. V was clipped by 5 bases and J by 6 bases, with 11 bases between them. Germline values: CDR1 MGHDK, CDR2 SYGVNS. The CDR3 runs 13 residues. The CDR3: CASSSPLLNEQFF. The CDR3 DNA reads as TGTGCCAGCAGTTCTCCGCTTCTCAATGAGCAGTTCTTC.

This clone occurred a few times. V is TRBV7-2 and J is TRBJ1-1, with D maybe TRBD1 (5 bases). The CDR3 extends over 13 amino acids. From germline, CDR1 is SGHTA and CDR2 FQGNSA. Trimming cost V 5 bases and J 8 bases, with 15 bases left between them. The DNA of the CDR3 is TGTGCCAGCAGCCCACGGGGCACCAGGGAAGCTTTCTTT. This encodes CASSPRGTREAFF.

J is TRBJ2-1 and V is TRBV7-9; D is unclear. The CDR3 is made up of 13 amino acids. V gave up 5 bases and J gave up 8 bases, with 13 bases separating them. The germline CDR1 and CDR2 sequences are SEHNR and FQNEAQ (reference sequence). This CDR3 is CASSVGSHDEQFF. CDR3 coding DNA: TGTGCCAGCAGCGTCGGGTCCCACGATGAGCAGTTCTTC.

This clone came up a few times. The chain's CDR3 is CASSQEDRMSQFF. CDR3 sequence (DNA): TGCGCCAGCAGCCAAGAGGACCGTATGTCGCAGTTCTTC. The rearrangement links TRBV4-3 to TRBJ2-1, with D hard to call. With 0 bases removed from V and 12 bases from J, the gap between germline ends came to 12 bases. Germline CDR1 reads LGHNA; CDR2 reads YSLEER. This CDR3 contains 13 residues.